The source of this T cell receptor (beta chain) is a study of cytomegalovirus exposure and HLA in healthy donors. Study observations and caveats: Reportedly, TCR beta sequences accurately predicted HLA-A and HLA-B alleles in most subjects.

With regard to this clone: Its specificity is unknown.

V was clipped by 8 bases and J by 1 base; unmatched bases: 13. CDR3 size: 16 residues. Germline V gives CDR1 SNHLY, CDR2 FYNNEI. 13 Jbeta primers and 60 Vbeta primers were used for the PCR. Using immunoSEQ multiplex PCR, the repertoire was profiled, and TCRdb retains in-frame clones only, with some absent. The table has 90,000 or so clones, roughly 63% seen once; the top ten hold 2.7%. This TCR was recovered from a man over 45 in good health and CMV-seronegative. The source material was PBMCs. V usage is TRBV2 and J usage is TRBJ1-2; 7 bases map to TRBD1. The CDR3 spells CASVAEQGMGNYGYTF. In DNA form, the CDR3 reads TGTGCCAGCGTCGCGGAACAGGGGATGGGTAACTATGGCTACACCTTC.